The rows below give T cell receptor beta chains drawn from one sample of a study of tumor and adjacent non-tumor tissue in lung cancer. TCRdb used MiXCR to reprocess the multiplex PCR reads, holding one entry per CDR3 protein. The sample yields 200,000 or so distinct CDR3 sequences, over 55% seen once. Material for sequencing was lung tumor tissue. These receptors came from a man between 60 and 75 years old with non-small cell lung cancer. Each CDR3 is given with its conserved first and last residue. Each record gives: J gene, D gene, clone size, V gene, CDR3 DNA, CDR3 protein. D genes are given only for firm matches. Size tells how often a clone was seen (once, few, many) or the class of an expanded clone, and some rows leave it out.

>TRBJ2-1|NA|NA|TRBV20-1
TGCAGTGCTAGAGATATGGCTGAGCAGTTCTTC
CSARDMAEQFF
>TRBJ2-1|TRBD2|NA|TRBV11-2
TGTGCCAGCAGCTTAAGAAGGACTAGTGGTTCCGCCCACTCCTACAATGAGCAGTTCTTC
CASSLRRTSGSAHSYNEQFF
>TRBJ2-7|TRBD2|NA|TRBV11-3
TGTGCCAGCAGCCTGACGCGGGGGGCCTACGAGCGGTACTTC
CASSLTRGAYERYF
>TRBJ2-7|NA|few|TRBV11-2
TGTGCCAGCAGCTTAGACGGAAGGGACGTAGGAATCTACGAGCAACACTTC
CASSLDGRDVGIYEQHF
>TRBJ1-5|NA|many|TRBV6-1
TGTGCCAGCAGCGATACAGGGCAGGGCAATCAGCCCCAGCATTTT
CASSDTGQGNQPQHF
>TRBJ2-1|TRBD2|NA|TRBV11-3
TGTGCCAGCAACCCGTCTAGCGGGGCCAACAATGAGCAGTTCTTC
CASNPSSGANNEQFF
>TRBJ1-5|TRBD1|NA|TRBV20-1
TGCAGTGTTAGAGCTAGGACAGGCCATAGTAATCAGCCCCAGCATTTT
CSVRARTGHSNQPQHF
>TRBJ2-7|TRBD1|many|TRBV29-1
TGCAGCGGAAACAGGGGCAGTGACGAGCAGTACTTC
CSGNRGSDEQYF
>TRBJ2-5|NA|NA|TRBV6-5
TGTGCCAGCAGTAATACCGGGAGCGCGGGGGCCCATTACTTC
CASSNTGSAGAHYF
>TRBJ2-7|NA|NA|TRBV20-1
TGCAGTGCTGCCGCAGGGGCAGTCGGATCCTACGAGCAGTACTTC
CSAAAGAVGSYEQYF
>TRBJ2-3|TRBD2|once|TRBV10-2
TGCACCAGCATCCCGAGACTAGCGCCAGATACACAGTATTTT
CTSIPRLAPDTQYF
>TRBJ2-1|TRBD2|NA|TRBV4-3
TGCGCCAGCAGCCAAGAGGGGCGGGAGGGCCACAATGAGCAGTTCTTC
CASSQEGREGHNEQFF
>TRBJ2-5|NA|few|TRBV4-1
TGCGCCAGCAGCCAAGTGAATCTGGGGATGGGAGAGACCCAGTACTTC
CASSQVNLGMGETQYF
>TRBJ2-1|TRBD2|NA|TRBV2
TGTGCCAGCAGTCTCGGGACTAGCGGGAGGGTTGAGCAGTTCTTC
CASSLGTSGRVEQFF
>TRBJ1-4|NA|NA|TRBV4-1
TGCGCCAGCAGCCAAGAGCGGGGCGGATATGAAAAACTGTTTTTT
CASSQERGGYEKLFF
>TRBJ2-3|TRBD2|NA|TRBV4-2
TGTGCCAGCAGTCAGCGGGGGGGCCTTGGTCAAGATACGCAGTATTTT
CASSQRGGLGQDTQYF
>TRBJ1-1|TRBD1|NA|TRBV6-2/TRBV6-3
TGTGCCAGCAGTTCGTATCTTATCAGGGGGGCTGAAGCTTTCTTT
CASSSYLIRGAEAFF
>TRBJ2-1|TRBD2|NA|TRBV24-1
TGTGCCACCAGTGACACACTAGCGGGAGGCTACAATGAGCAGTTCTTC
CATSDTLAGGYNEQFF
>TRBJ1-3|NA|NA|TRBV11-2
TGTGCCAACAGCTTAGGGGGTGGCCCCAGAAGCACCATATATTTT
CANSLGGGPRSTIYF
>TRBJ2-3|NA|NA|TRBV2
TGTGTCAGCAGTGCAGGGGTTTATGGCACAGATACGCAGTATTTT
CVSSAGVYGTDTQYF
>TRBJ2-1|TRBD2|NA|TRBV11-3
TGTGCCAGCAGCCGTAGCGGGAAGGCCGCAGGCAGGAATAAGCAGTTCTTC
CASSRSGKAAGRNKQFF
>TRBJ2-3|NA|many|TRBV20-1
TGCAGTGCTCCTTGGGCAGATACGCAGTATTTT
CSAPWADTQYF
>TRBJ2-5|TRBD2|many|TRBV5-4
TGTGCCAGCAGCTACCCGGGGGGGAAGGAGACCCAGTACTTC
CASSYPGGKETQYF
>TRBJ2-3|NA|NA|TRBV11-3
TGTGCCAGCAGTATCGTGAGAGGGGCGAGGGATACGCAGTATTTT
CASSIVRGARDTQYF
>TRBJ1-6|NA|NA|TRBV20-1
TGCAGTGCTAGACCCACACAGGGTGATAATTCACTCCTCCACTTT
CSARPTQGDNSLLHF
>TRBJ2-7|TRBD2|NA|TRBV5-5
TGTGCCACCAGCTGGGGACTAGCGGGAGGCATCGACGAGCAGTACTTC
CATSWGLAGGIDEQYF
>TRBJ2-7|TRBD1|NA|TRBV20-1
TGCTGTGCGCAACCCGGGACAGGGGTAACCTACGAGCAGTACTTC
CCAQPGTGVTYEQYF
>TRBJ2-1|TRBD2|NA|TRBV6-5
TGTGCCAGCACTCTACTAGCGGGAGGGTGGGGTGAGCAGCTCTTC
CASTLLAGGWGEQLF
>TRBJ2-7|TRBD2|NA|TRBV20-1
TGCAGTGCTAGGGCTAACGGGAGGGCCTACGAGCAGTACTTC
CSARANGRAYEQYF
>TRBJ1-2|NA|NA|TRBV11-3
TGTGCCAGCAGCCTTCAGGACTATGACTACACCTTC
CASSLQDYDYTF
>TRBJ1-4|NA|many|TRBV28
TGTGCCAGCAGCTTAGGTGAAAAACTGTTTTTT
CASSLGEKLFF
>TRBJ2-3|NA|NA|TRBV4-1
TGCGCCAGTAGCCAAGGCCGACAGGTCGGAGGAGATACGCAGTATTTT
CASSQGRQVGGDTQYF
>TRBJ2-1|TRBD2|NA|TRBV20-1
TGCAGTGTTACCCCGACTAGCGGGAGGGCCAGAGATGTGCAGTTCTTC
CSVTPTSGRARDVQFF
>TRBJ2-5|NA|NA|TRBV11-1
TGTGTCAGCAGCTCCATGCAAGAGACCCAGTACTTC
CVSSSMQETQYF
>TRBJ2-5|NA|NA|TRBV12-3/TRBV12-4
TGTGCCAGCAGCTTACCCGGGACCCAAGAGACCCAGTACTTC
CASSLPGTQETQYF
>TRBJ1-5|TRBD1|NA|TRBV6-1
TGTGCCACCGCCCCAGGGACAGGGGGCTATCAGCCCCAGCATTTT
CATAPGTGGYQPQHF
>TRBJ2-3|NA|many|TRBV20-1
TGCAGTGCGCCTACCTCTTCCGCAGATACGCAGTATTTT
CSAPTSSADTQYF
>TRBJ2-7|NA|once|TRBV11-2
TGTGCCAGCAGCTTGCTTCTCGTCGCCAAAAGTTTCTACGAGCAGTATTTC
CASSLLLVAKSFYEQYF
>TRBJ2-1|NA|once|TRBV11-2
TGTGCCAGCAGCTTAGAACCTGGGGGCTACGAGCAGTTCTTC
CASSLEPGGYEQFF
>TRBJ1-4|NA|NA|TRBV5-5
TGTGCCAGCAGCCAATCACAGGGTCGGAATGAAAAACTGTTTTTT
CASSQSQGRNEKLFF
>TRBJ1-1|NA|NA|TRBV10-1
TGCGCCAGAAGTGAGTCTACAGGGAGGAACACTGAAGCTTTCTTT
CARSESTGRNTEAFF
>TRBJ2-5|NA|NA|TRBV5-4
TGTGCCAGCACCTACGGCGGGGAAGAGACCCAGTACTTC
CASTYGGEETQYF
>TRBJ2-3|TRBD2|few|TRBV4-3
TGCGCCAGCAGCCAGGATCCGGGAGCGGGATCCACGCAGTATTTT
CASSQDPGAGSTQYF
>TRBJ2-1|NA|NA|TRBV19
TGTGCCAGTAGGTCACTAGCTCCCGAGCAGTTCTTC
CASRSLAPEQFF
>TRBJ1-1|NA|many|TRBV5-1
TGTGCCAGCAGTTTATTCGGCACTGAAGCTTTCTTT
CASSLFGTEAFF
>TRBJ2-1|TRBD2|NA|TRBV11-1
TGTGCGAGCAGCTTATATAGGCTAGCGGGAGGCAACAATGAACAGTTCTTC
CASSLYRLAGGNNEQFF
>TRBJ1-6|NA|once|TRBV11-2
TGTGCCAGCAGCTTTGGGGCGGGTAATACACCGCTCCACTTT
CASSFGAGNTPLHF
>TRBJ2-7|TRBD2|NA|TRBV4-2
TGTGCCAGCAGCCACCTGTCAGGGCGGGAGTTTTACGAGCAGTACTTC
CASSHLSGREFYEQYF
>TRBJ1-4|NA|NA|TRBV6-5
TGTGCCAGCAGTTTCAGCAGGATGGAAAAACTGTTTTTT
CASSFSRMEKLFF
>TRBJ2-7|TRBD1|NA|TRBV6-1
TGTACCAGTGACCGGGACAGGGGAACCTACGAGCAGTGCTTC
CTSDRDRGTYEQCF
>TRBJ2-3|NA|NA|TRBV6-2/TRBV6-3
TGTGCCATCTCTAGACCCACAGATACGCAGTATTTT
CAISRPTDTQYF
>TRBJ1-1|NA|NA|TRBV29-1
TGTAGCGTTGCAGTAGGGCCGAACACTGAAGCTTTCTTT
CSVAVGPNTEAFF
>TRBJ2-7|NA|NA|TRBV20-1
TGCAGTGCTGAGCAGGGAAGAGCCTCCTACGTGCAGCACTTC
CSAEQGRASYVQHF
>TRBJ1-1|TRBD1|medium-sized|TRBV5-6
TGTGCCAGCAGCCACGGACAGGAGACTGAAGCTTTCTTT
CASSHGQETEAFF
>TRBJ1-5|NA|NA|TRBV20-1
TGCGGTGCTCAGGGCGATCAGCCCCAGCATTTT
CGAQGDQPQHF